This T cell receptor beta chain came from a study of T cell changes during pregnancy in multiple sclerosis. Method: immunoSEQ multiplex PCR; TCRdb's copy keeps in-frame clones and lacks some. Of about 70,000 clones in the sample, around 92% were seen once. The CDR3 contains 14 residues. Germline V lookup: CDR1 SGHRS, CDR2 YFSETQ. The V and J ends lost 3 bases and 0 bases respectively, with 6 bases between them. The chain couples TRBV5-1 to TRBJ1-4; weak D call: TRBD1 (6 bases). This clonotype was sampled from a female donor with multiple sclerosis, enrolled in a pregnancy study. Sequenced here: peripheral blood, sampled in the first trimester of pregnancy. In DNA, the CDR3 is TGCGCCAGCAGCTGGGGGCCAACTAATGAAAAACTGTTTTTT. Translated, it gives CASSWGPTNEKLFF.